This TCR beta chain was sequenced during a study of blood T cells in healthy people across ages. Study observations and caveats: From one million sequenced T cells, diversity estimates were lower bounds. Long-lived donors had more naive CD4+ cells and higher diversity than aged donors.

J lost 6 bases, V lost 5 bases, and 5 bases had no gene match. The CDR3 spans 13 residues. The germline CDR1 and CDR2 sequences are SNHLY and FYNNEI. The use of a sample-barcoded 5' primer and a J-beta primer mix characterized a second PCR of roughly 6 to 11 cycles. TCRdb processed the 5' RACE reads anew with MiXCR; each CDR3 protein has one entry. This sample has some 860,000 distinct CDR3 sequences, with roughly 50% found just once. This clonotype was counted a few times. Its antigen is as yet unknown. Sequencing was performed on blood. The TCR was taken from a man in his forties in good health. The chain combines TRBV2 with TRBJ2-7, with TRBD2 matching 9 bases. For the CDR3, the DNA is TGTGCCAGCAGTAGGCTAGCGGGGAGCGAGCAGTACTTC. As protein: CASSRLAGSEQYF.